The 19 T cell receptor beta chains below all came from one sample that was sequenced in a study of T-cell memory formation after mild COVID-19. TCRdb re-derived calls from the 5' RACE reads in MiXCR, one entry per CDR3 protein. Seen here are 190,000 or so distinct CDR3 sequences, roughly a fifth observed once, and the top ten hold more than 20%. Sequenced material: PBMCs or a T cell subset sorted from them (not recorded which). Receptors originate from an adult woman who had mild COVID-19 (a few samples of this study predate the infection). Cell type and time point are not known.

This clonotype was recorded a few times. CDR3 nucleotides: TGTGCCAGCAGGACCAGGGTCGGGGAGCAGTACTTC. It translates to CASRTRVGEQYF. This chain uses TRBV27 with TRBJ2-7; D is possibly TRBD1 (5 bases). The germline V and J ends were trimmed by 6 bases and 7 bases, with 13 bases remaining between them. CDR3 length equals 12 residues. Germline-derived CDR1 and CDR2 are MNHEY and SMNVEV (reference sequence).

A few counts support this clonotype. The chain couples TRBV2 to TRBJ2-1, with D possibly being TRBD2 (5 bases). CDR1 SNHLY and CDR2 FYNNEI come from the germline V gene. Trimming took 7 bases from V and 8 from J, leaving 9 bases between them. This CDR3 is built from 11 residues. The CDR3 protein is CASTRVDEQFF. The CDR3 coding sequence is TGTGCCAGCACGAGGGTTGATGAGCAGTTCTTC. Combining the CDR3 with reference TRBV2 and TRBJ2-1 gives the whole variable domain EPEVTQTPSHQVTQMGQEVILRCVPISNHLYFYWYRQILGQKVEFLVSFYNNEISEKSEIFDDQFSVERPDGSNFTLKIRSTKLEDSAMYFCASTRVDEQFFGPGTRLTVL.

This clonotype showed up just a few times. The CDR3 sequence: CASRPAGAEQFF. In DNA, the CDR3 is TGTGCCAGCAGACCAGCGGGAGCTGAGCAGTTCTTC. The J gene is TRBJ2-1, the V gene TRBV7-9; 8 nucleotides agree with TRBD2. This CDR3 contains 12 residues. Germline trimming cut 6 bases from V and 9 bases from J; bases unmatched to any gene: 4. Germline V gene lookup returns CDR1 SEHNR and CDR2 FQNEAQ (reference sequence).

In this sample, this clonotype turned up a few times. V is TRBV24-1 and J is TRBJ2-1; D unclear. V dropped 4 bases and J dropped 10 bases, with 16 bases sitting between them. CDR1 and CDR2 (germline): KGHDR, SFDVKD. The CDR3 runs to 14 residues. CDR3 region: CATSDPRKLEEQFF. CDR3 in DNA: TGTGCCACCAGTGACCCCCGGAAACTCGAGGAGCAGTTCTTC.

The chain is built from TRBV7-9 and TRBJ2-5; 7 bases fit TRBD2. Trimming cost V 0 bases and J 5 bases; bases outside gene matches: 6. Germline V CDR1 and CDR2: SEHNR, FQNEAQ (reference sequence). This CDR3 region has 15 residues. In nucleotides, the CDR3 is TGTGCCAGCAGCTTAGCAGCGGGGTTCGGGGAGACCCAGTACTTC. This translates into CASSLAAGFGETQYF.

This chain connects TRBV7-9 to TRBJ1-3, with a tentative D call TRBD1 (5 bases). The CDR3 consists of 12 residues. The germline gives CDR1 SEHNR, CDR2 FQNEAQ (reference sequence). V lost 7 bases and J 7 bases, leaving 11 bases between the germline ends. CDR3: CASTRTINTIYF. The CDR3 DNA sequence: TGTGCCAGCACCCGGACAATTAACACCATATATTTT.

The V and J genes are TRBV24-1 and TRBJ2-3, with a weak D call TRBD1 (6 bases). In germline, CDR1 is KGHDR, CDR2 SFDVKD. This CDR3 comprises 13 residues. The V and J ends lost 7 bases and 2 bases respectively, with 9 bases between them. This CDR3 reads CATRQGNTDTQYF. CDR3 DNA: TGTGCCACCAGACAGGGTAACACAGATACGCAGTATTTT.

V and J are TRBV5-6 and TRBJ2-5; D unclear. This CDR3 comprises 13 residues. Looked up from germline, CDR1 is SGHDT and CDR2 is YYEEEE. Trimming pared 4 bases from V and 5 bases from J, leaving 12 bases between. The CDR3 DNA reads TGTGCCAGCAGCATACAAGAGGCGGAGACCCAGTACTTC. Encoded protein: CASSIQEAETQYF.

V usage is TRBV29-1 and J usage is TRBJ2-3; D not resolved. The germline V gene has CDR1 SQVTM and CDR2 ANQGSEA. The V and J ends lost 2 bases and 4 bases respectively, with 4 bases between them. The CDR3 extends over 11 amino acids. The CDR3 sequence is CSVEWADTQYF. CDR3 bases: TGCAGCGTTGAATGGGCAGATACGCAGTATTTT.

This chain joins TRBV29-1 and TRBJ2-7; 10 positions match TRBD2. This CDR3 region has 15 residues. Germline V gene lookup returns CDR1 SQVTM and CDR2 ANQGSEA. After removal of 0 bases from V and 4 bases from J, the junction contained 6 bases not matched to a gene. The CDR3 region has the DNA TGCAGCGTTGAAGATCCTAGCGGGAGCCCGTACGAGCAGTACTTC. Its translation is CSVEDPSGSPYEQYF.

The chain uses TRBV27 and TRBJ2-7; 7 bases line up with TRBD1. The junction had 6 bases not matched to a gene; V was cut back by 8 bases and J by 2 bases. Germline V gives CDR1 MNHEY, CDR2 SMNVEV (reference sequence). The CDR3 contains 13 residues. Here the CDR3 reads CASGITGAYEQYF. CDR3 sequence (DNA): TGTGCCAGCGGGATAACAGGGGCCTACGAGCAGTACTTC.

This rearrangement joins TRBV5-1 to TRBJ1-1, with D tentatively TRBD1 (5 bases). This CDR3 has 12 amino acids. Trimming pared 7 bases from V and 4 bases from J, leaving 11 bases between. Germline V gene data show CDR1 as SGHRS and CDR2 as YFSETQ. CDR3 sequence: CASVGGSTEAFF. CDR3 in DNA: TGCGCCAGCGTTGGGGGTAGCACTGAAGCTTTCTTT.

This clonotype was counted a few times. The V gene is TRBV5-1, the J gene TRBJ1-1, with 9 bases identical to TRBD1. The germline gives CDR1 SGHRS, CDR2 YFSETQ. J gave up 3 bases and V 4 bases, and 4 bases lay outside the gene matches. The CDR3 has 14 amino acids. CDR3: CASSPGQGYTEAFF. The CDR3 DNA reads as TGCGCCAGCAGCCCGGGACAGGGATACACTGAAGCTTTCTTT. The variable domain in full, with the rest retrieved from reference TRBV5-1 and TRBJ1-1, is KAGVTQTPRYLIKTRGQQVTLSCSPISGHRSVSWYQQTPGQGLQFLFEYFSETQRNKGNFPGRFSGRQFSNSRSEMNVSTLELGDSALYLCASSPGQGYTEAFFGQGTRLTVV.

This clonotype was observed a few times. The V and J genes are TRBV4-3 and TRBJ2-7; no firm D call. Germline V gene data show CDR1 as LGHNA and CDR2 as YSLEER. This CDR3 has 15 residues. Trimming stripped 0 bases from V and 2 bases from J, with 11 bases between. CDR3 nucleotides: TGCGCCAGCAGCCAAGAAAATGCGGTACCCTACGAGCAGTACTTC. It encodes CASSQENAVPYEQYF.

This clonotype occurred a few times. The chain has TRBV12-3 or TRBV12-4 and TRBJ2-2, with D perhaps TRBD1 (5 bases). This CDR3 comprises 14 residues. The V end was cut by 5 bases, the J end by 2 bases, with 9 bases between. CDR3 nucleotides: TGTGCCAGCAGTCTTGACAGAAACACCGGGGAGCTGTTTTTT. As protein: CASSLDRNTGELFF.

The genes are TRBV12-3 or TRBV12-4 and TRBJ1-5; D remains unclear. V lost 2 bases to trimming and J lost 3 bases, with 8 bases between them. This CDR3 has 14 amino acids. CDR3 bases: TGTGCCAGCAGTTTATCGGGTTCCAATCAGCCCCAGCATTTT. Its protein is CASSLSGSNQPQHF.

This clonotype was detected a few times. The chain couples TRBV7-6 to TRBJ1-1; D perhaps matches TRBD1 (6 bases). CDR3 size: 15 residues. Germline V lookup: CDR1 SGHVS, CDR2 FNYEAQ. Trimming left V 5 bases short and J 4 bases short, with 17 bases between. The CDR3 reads CASSPTGPAGTEAFF. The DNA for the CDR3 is TGTGCCAGCAGCCCTACAGGGCCGGCGGGCACTGAAGCTTTCTTT.

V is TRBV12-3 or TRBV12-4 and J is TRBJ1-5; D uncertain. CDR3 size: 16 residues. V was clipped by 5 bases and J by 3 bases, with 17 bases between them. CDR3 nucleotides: TGTGCCAGCAGTCCATCCCCCGAGCGGGTCAATCAGCCCCAGCATTTT. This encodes CASSPSPERVNQPQHF.

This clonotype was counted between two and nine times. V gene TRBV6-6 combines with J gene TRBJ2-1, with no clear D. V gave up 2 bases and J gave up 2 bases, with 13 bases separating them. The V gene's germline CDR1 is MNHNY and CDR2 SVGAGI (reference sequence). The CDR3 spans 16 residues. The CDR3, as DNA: TGTGCCAGCAGTTACGATCGAACGGATACCTACAATGAGCAGTTCTTC. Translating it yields CASSYDRTDTYNEQFF.